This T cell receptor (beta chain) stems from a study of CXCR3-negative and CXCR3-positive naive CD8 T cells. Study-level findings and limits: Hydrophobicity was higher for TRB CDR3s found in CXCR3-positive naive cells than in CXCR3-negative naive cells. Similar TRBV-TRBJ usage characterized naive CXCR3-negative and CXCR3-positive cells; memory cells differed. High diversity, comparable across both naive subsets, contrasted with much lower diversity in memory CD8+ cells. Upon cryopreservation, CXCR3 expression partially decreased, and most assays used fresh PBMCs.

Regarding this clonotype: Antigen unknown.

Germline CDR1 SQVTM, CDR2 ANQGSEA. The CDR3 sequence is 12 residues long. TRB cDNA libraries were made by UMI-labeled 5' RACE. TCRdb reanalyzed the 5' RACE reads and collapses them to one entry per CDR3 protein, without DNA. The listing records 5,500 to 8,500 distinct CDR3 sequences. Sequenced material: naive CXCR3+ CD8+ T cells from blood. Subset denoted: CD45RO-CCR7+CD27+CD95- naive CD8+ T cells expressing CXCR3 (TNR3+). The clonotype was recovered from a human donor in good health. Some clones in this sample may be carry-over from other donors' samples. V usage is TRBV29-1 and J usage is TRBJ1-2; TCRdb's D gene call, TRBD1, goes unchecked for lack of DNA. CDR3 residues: CSVGPGEDGYTF. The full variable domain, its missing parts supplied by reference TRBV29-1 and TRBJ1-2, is SAVISQKPSRDICQRGTSLTIQCQVDSQVTMMFWYRQQPGQSLTLIATANQGSEATYESGFVIDKFPISRPNLTFSTLTVSNMSPEDSSIYLCSVGPGEDGYTFGSGTRLTVV.